What follows describes a single TCR beta chain. Its antigen is still unknown. The germline V and J ends were trimmed by 1 base and 5 bases, with 15 bases remaining between them. CDR1 SEHNR and CDR2 FQNEAQ come from the germline V gene (reference sequence). This CDR3 is 15 amino acids long. The data originate from a study of cytomegalovirus exposure and HLA in healthy donors. Study observations and caveats: A list of around 160 TCR beta chains associated with cytomegalovirus was given.

The data were produced by immunoSEQ multiplex PCR, yet TCRdb's version contains in-frame clones alone and is incomplete. The table includes tens of thousands of clones, about 95% detected once. This clonotype was sampled from a young man in good health and CMV-seropositive. J is TRBJ2-7 and V is TRBV7-9; D ambiguous. The sequenced material came from PBMCs. The CDR3 sequence is CASSLVHRRANEQYF. The CDR3 nucleotides are TGTGCCAGCAGCTTAGTCCACCGTCGAGCGAACGAGCAGTACTTC.